What follows describes a single TCR beta chain. This sample was taken from a study of blood T cell repertoires in COVID-19. Overall study: Italy, Spain and the United States were the sources of the convalescent and acute COVID-19 samples. The analysed material was cDNA or gDNA that came from T cells, B-cell-depleted T cells, or PBMCs.

Original methodology: Amplification of reference gene primers was used by the study to estimate nucleated cell counts. Data came from immunoSEQ multiplex PCR; TCRdb stores just in-frame clones and leaves some out. The D gene and trimming were derived from the DNA, and the V and J assignments and clone size from that table. The sample shows 250,000 to 400,000 clones, 87% of them seen only once. J was trimmed by 2 bases and V by 4 bases; bases with no gene match: 4. Germline V CDR1 and CDR2: LNHDA, SQIVND (reference sequence). CDR3 length: 15 residues. Sequencing input: peripheral blood. This sequence originates from a man aged 50-59 years with active or convalescent COVID-19. The chain combines TRBV19 with TRBJ1-4; 7 nucleotides match TRBD1. The CDR3: CASSTTGRTNEKLFF. CDR3 sequence (DNA): TGTGCCAGTAGTACGACAGGGCGGACTAATGAAAAACTGTTTTTT.